The clone carrying this T cell receptor beta chain was recorded a few times. The CDR3 loop spans 15 amino acids. From germline, CDR1 is KGHSH and CDR2 LQKENI. Deletions cut 1 base from V and 11 bases from J, with 17 bases between. The sample originates from a study of beta chain features in type 1 diabetes. Expressed TCRB transcripts were sequenced, since all the RNA that had been isolated was reverse transcribed. Data came from immunoSEQ multiplex PCR; TCRdb stores just in-frame clones and leaves some out. The sample includes 300,000 to 350,000 clones, around 8% seen only once; the top ten take less than 0.45%.

The rearrangement links TRBV18 to TRBJ1-4, with D unresolved. Sequencing input: central memory CD4+ T cells from blood. The TCR sequence derives from a woman aged 18-29 years in good health. CDR3 coding DNA: TGTGCCAGCTCACCACGTGGCGAGTTGGCACTTAAACTGTTTTTT. It yields the protein CASSPRGELALKLFF. The variable domain in full, with the rest retrieved from reference TRBV18 and TRBJ1-4, is NAGVMQNPRHLVRRRGQEARLRCSPMKGHSHVYWYRQLPEEGLKFMVYLQKENIIDESGMPKERFSAEFPKEGPSILRIQQVVRGDSAAYFCASSPRGELALKLFFGSGTQLSVL.